This TCR beta chain appears in the sequencing data of a study of memory CD4+ T cells and cytomegalovirus serostatus. Turning to the study itself: This sample comes from healthy Belgian adults, several CMV seropositive, approximately 22 seronegative.

The authors' processing: After removing out-of-frame reads, 2,204,828 distinct TCRbeta sequences remained. Using immunoSEQ multiplex PCR, the repertoire was profiled, and TCRdb retains in-frame clones only, with some absent. V, J and clone size are those of that table, while D and trimming were read from the DNA. This table has under 50,000 clones, roughly 85% appearing once. Notes on the study in general: CD4+ memory repertoires contained 67 of 164 reported CMV TCRbeta sequences. The CMV-associated TCR signature appears largely within the CD4+ memory repertoire.

Concerning this clone: Antigen: not known.

Single viable CD3+CD4+CD8-CD45RO+ cells were sorted as the memory CD4+ T cells. This TCR came from an adult in good health and CMV-seropositive. The sample was memory CD4+ T cells from blood.

The DNA of the CDR3 is TGTGCCAGTAGGAAGGGACTGTCGACAGTAAATCAGCCCCAGCATTTT. Amino acids: CASRKGLSTVNQPQHF. J is TRBJ1-5 and V is TRBV19; possibly TRBD1 for D (5 bases). This CDR3 region has 16 residues. Trimming took off 6 bases at V and 4 bases at J, with 19 bases between the two ends. The V gene's germline CDR1 is LNHDA and CDR2 SQIVND (reference sequence).